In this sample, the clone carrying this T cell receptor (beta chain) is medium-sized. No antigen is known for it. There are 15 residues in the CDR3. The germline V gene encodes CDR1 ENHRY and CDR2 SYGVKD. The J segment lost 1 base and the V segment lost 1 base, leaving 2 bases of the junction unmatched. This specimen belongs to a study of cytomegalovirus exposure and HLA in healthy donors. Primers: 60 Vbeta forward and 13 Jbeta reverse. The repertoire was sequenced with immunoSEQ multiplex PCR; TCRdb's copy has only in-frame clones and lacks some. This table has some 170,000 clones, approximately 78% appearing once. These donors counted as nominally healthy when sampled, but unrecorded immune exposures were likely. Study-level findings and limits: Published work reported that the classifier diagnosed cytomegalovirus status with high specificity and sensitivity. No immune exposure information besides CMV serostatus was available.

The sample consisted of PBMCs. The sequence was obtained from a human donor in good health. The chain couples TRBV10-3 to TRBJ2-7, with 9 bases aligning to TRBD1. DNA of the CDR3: TGTGCCATCAGTGAGTGGACAGGGGCTTCCTACGAGCAGTACTTC. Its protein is CAISEWTGASYEQYF.